Sequencing of this T cell receptor (beta chain) was carried out in a study of blood T cell repertoires in COVID-19. CDR1 and CDR2 (germline): LGHDT, YNNKEL (reference sequence). The CDR3 is 15 residues long. Trimming stripped 1 base from V and 4 bases from J, with 11 bases between. Method: immunoSEQ multiplex PCR; TCRdb's copy keeps in-frame clones and lacks some. The sample includes around 210,000 clones, around 82% of them seen just once. The clonotype originates from a woman between 65 and 79 years old with acute or convalescent COVID-19. The gene calls are TRBV3-1 (or the pseudogene TRBV3-2) and TRBJ2-1, with D tentatively TRBD1 (6 bases). Sequences were obtained from peripheral blood. The CDR3 sequence is CASSQGTDFYNEQFF. Written as DNA, the CDR3 is TGTGCCAGCAGCCAAGGGACAGACTTTTACAATGAGCAGTTCTTC.